The 32 T cell receptor beta chains below were found in one sample sequenced in a study of neurological immune-mediated disorders. MiXCR, applied by TCRdb to the 5' RACE reads, yields one record per CDR3 protein. The sample shows about 59,000 distinct CDR3 sequences, approximately 25% of them seen only once. The sample's time point: technical triplicate 2. The sample consisted of PBMCs. These receptors were obtained from a man aged 60-69 years with HTLV-1-associated myelopathy (HAM/TSP).

There are a few counts of this clonotype. The chain uses TRBV10-3 and TRBJ1-5, with a weak D call TRBD1 (5 bases). There are 14 residues in the CDR3. Per germline, CDR1 ENHRY and CDR2 SYGVKD. Trimming removed 4 bases at V and 3 bases at J, with 10 bases between. Here the CDR3 reads CAISVLGTNQPQHF. In DNA form, the CDR3 reads TGTGCCATCAGTGTATTGGGGACCAATCAGCCCCAGCATTTT.

V and J are TRBV29-1 and TRBJ2-1; 9 positions match TRBD1. Germline V gene lookup returns CDR1 SQVTM and CDR2 ANQGSEA. Trimming took 6 bases from V and 7 from J; bases not matched to a gene: 7. This CDR3 contains 13 residues. The CDR3 loop is CSVGTGRLNEQFF. In nucleotides, the CDR3 is TGCAGCGTCGGGACAGGGAGATTGAATGAGCAGTTCTTC.

On this clonotype: Possible read error: a much larger clone is one base away. This chain joins TRBV6-5 and TRBJ2-3; D is undetermined. CDR3 length: 15 amino acids. Germline V gene sequence: CDR1 MNHEY, CDR2 SVGAGI. As DNA, the CDR3 is TGTGCCACCAGTCTCCGTCGAGTAGGCACAGATACGCAGTATTTT. It codes for CATSLRRVGTDTQYF.

The chain has TRBV10-3 and TRBJ1-2, with D unclear. Per germline, CDR1 ENHRY and CDR2 SYGVKD. V lost 2 bases and J 2 bases, leaving 3 bases between the germline ends. This CDR3 is 12 amino acids long. The CDR3 loop reads CAISEINYGYTF. As DNA, the CDR3 is TGTGCCATCAGTGAGATAAACTATGGCTACACCTTC.

This chain uses TRBV27 with TRBJ2-3; the D is unclear. CDR1 is MNHEY and CDR2 is SMNVEV in the germline V gene (reference sequence). CDR3 size: 16 residues. Trimming cost V 2 bases and J 2 bases, with 14 bases left between them. The CDR3 spells CASSLGTGSLTDTQYF. The CDR3 bases are TGTGCCAGCAGTTTAGGAACGGGTTCCCTCACAGATACGCAGTATTTT.

This clonotype was counted only a few times. The chain has TRBV5-1 and TRBJ1-2; D gene ambiguous. There are 15 residues in the CDR3. V was cut by 0 bases and J by 0 bases, with 9 bases left in between. The germline V gene has CDR1 SGHRS and CDR2 YFSETQ. The CDR3 sequence: CASSLGGPSNYGYTF. The CDR3 DNA follows: TGCGCCAGCAGCTTGGGAGGTCCATCTAACTATGGCTACACCTTC.

This clonotype was counted ten times or more. The rearrangement links TRBV6-4 to TRBJ2-4, with unresolved D. Trimming took off 6 bases at V and 12 bases at J, with 6 bases between the two ends. Per germline, CDR1 MRHNA and CDR2 SNTAGT. CDR3 length: 9 residues. The CDR3 nucleotides are TGTGCCAGCAGGGATACTCAGTACTTC. Translating gives CASRDTQYF.

This clonotype was recorded at least ten times. V usage is TRBV4-1 and J usage is TRBJ2-5; 8 bases fit TRBD2. Germline lookup yields CDR1 MGHRA and CDR2 YSYEKL. There are 13 residues in the CDR3. The V gene end was trimmed by 4 bases and the J gene end by 2 bases; junction bases not matched to a gene: 0. The DNA of the CDR3 is TGCGCCAGCAGCCCGGGAGGGCAAGAGACCCAGTACTTC. Protein product: CASSPGGQETQYF.

This clonotype was counted ten times or more. This chain joins TRBV20-1 and TRBJ2-5, with 7 bases fitting TRBD2. CDR3 length: 15 amino acids. The germline V gene encodes CDR1 DFQATT and CDR2 SNEGSKA (reference sequence). V trimming: 4 bases; J trimming: 5 bases; junction bases outside the gene matches: 13. The CDR3 DNA reads as TGCAGTGCTACCCCAAGGACTAGTTCTTTGGAGACCCAGTACTTC. It specifies CSATPRTSSLETQYF.

At least ten counts were recorded for this clonotype. The chain uses TRBV7-9 and TRBJ2-1; TRBD2 matches at 14 bases. The germline CDR1 and CDR2 sequences are SEHNR and FQNEAQ (reference sequence). J gave up 9 bases and V 5 bases, and 12 bases lay outside the gene matches. The CDR3 totals 17 residues. The DNA of the CDR3 is TGTGCCAGCAGCCAAGGACTAGCGGGAGGTTCGATCGGTGAGCAGTTCTTC. Translating gives CASSQGLAGGSIGEQFF.

A few counts support this clonotype. The genes are TRBV7-3 and TRBJ2-3; 12 bases fit TRBD1. This CDR3 contains 16 residues. The germline gives CDR1 SGHTA, CDR2 FQGTGA. Germline trimming cut 5 bases from V and 4 bases from J; bases unmatched to any gene: 7. The DNA of the CDR3 is TGTGCCAGCAGCCCAGGGACAGGGGGCATGGCAGATACGCAGTATTTT. It yields the protein CASSPGTGGMADTQYF.

A word on this clonotype: A much larger clone is a single base away; this may be a read error. This sequence joins TRBV12-3 or TRBV12-4 and TRBJ2-2; 7 nucleotides line up with TRBD2. The length of the CDR3 is 16 residues. The CDR3 spells CACRFSGPRGTGELFF. CDR3 DNA: TGTGCCTGCAGATTTAGCGGGCCACGGGGCACCGGGGAGCTGTTTTTT.

This chain connects TRBV7-9 to TRBJ1-1; perhaps TRBD1 as D (5 bases). The germline V and J ends were trimmed by 0 bases and 4 bases, with 9 bases remaining between them. The CDR3 has 14 amino acids. Germline V gives CDR1 SEHNR, CDR2 FQNEAQ (reference sequence). The CDR3 reads CASSLAQESTEAFF. The CDR3, as DNA: TGTGCCAGCAGCTTAGCACAGGAATCCACTGAAGCTTTCTTT.

This clonotype was seen at least ten times. V gene TRBV20-1 combines with J gene TRBJ2-7, with D perhaps TRBD1 (6 bases). The V gene lost 0 bases and the J gene lost 3 bases, with 9 bases spanning the gap. Germline V gene lookup returns CDR1 DFQATT and CDR2 SNEGSKA (reference sequence). The CDR3 contains 13 residues. The chain's CDR3 is CSARDLTGYEQYF. In DNA, the CDR3 is TGCAGTGCTAGAGACCTGACAGGCTACGAGCAGTACTTC.

This clonotype was recorded many times. J is TRBJ2-3 and V is TRBV5-1; D tentatively fits TRBD1 or TRBD2 (5 bases each). V was clipped by 4 bases and J by 1 base, with 25 bases between them. The CDR3 is made up of 19 amino acids. From germline, CDR1 is SGHRS and CDR2 YFSETQ. CDR3 in amino acids: CASSPRASTGEPRTDTQYF. CDR3 sequence (DNA): TGCGCCAGCAGCCCTCGGGCTAGCACAGGTGAACCCCGCACAGATACGCAGTATTTT.

This clonotype has a count of ten or more. The rearrangement joins TRBV5-1 to TRBJ1-6, with D tentatively TRBD1 (5 bases). CDR1 and CDR2 (germline): SGHRS, YFSETQ. With 4 bases removed from V and 0 bases from J, the gap between germline ends came to 8 bases. This CDR3 region has 15 residues. The chain's CDR3 is CASSADISYNSPLHF. In DNA, the CDR3 is TGCGCCAGCAGCGCGGACATCTCCTATAATTCACCCCTCCACTTT.

This clonotype has at least ten counts. This chain joins TRBV12-3 or TRBV12-4 and TRBJ2-7; perhaps TRBD1 as D (5 bases). This CDR3 is built from 14 residues. Trimming stripped 6 bases from V and 4 bases from J, with 16 bases between. The CDR3 region is CASSVGQELYEQYF. The CDR3, as DNA: TGTGCCAGCAGCGTCGGACAAGAACTTTACGAGCAGTACTTC.

This clonotype was detected ten times or more. The gene calls are TRBV28 and TRBJ2-7; D is uncertain. CDR1 is MDHEN and CDR2 is SYDVKM in the germline V gene. V lost 10 bases and J lost 6, with 13 bases in between. This CDR3 has 11 residues. CDR3 amino acids: CAILKGGEQYF. In nucleotides, the CDR3 is TGTGCCATCCTGAAAGGTGGCGAGCAGTACTTC.

J is TRBJ1-1 and V is TRBV19; no definite D call. This CDR3 is 14 amino acids long. The germline V gene has CDR1 LNHDA and CDR2 SQIVND (reference sequence). V was shortened by 1 base and J by 3 bases, with 9 bases between the two germline ends. The CDR3 spells CASSIVGSDTEAFF. CDR3 DNA sequence: TGTGCCAGTAGTATAGTTGGCAGCGACACTGAAGCTTTCTTT.

The chain uses TRBV6-5 and TRBJ2-1; D is ambiguous. The V and J ends lost 6 bases and 4 bases respectively, with 19 bases between them. Germline CDR1 and CDR2: MNHEY and SVGAGI. This CDR3 is built from 16 residues. Here the CDR3 DNA reads TGTGCCAGCAGGTACACAGCTACGCTTCAATACAATGAGCAGTTCTTC. Protein: CASRYTATLQYNEQFF.

The chain uses TRBV5-1 and TRBJ2-3; perhaps TRBD2 as D (5 bases). Germline-derived CDR1 and CDR2 are SGHRS and YFSETQ. Trimming removed 0 bases from V and 5 bases from J, with 16 bases in between. The CDR3 is 16 amino acids. DNA for the CDR3: TGCGCCAGCAGCTTGGGGGAGACCCATGGGGAAGATACGCAGTATTTT. Residues: CASSLGETHGEDTQYF.

This clonotype occurred many times. The chain has TRBV4-2 and TRBJ1-1; 9 nucleotides match TRBD1. Germline trimming cut 4 bases from V and 8 bases from J; bases unmatched to any gene: 8. The CDR3 extends over 14 amino acids. Germline V gene data show CDR1 as LGHNA and CDR2 as YNFKEQ. CDR3 coding DNA: TGTGCCAGCAGCCTAGGGACAGGGTCTCTGGAAGCTTTCTTT. Translation: CASSLGTGSLEAFF.

The V and J genes are TRBV20-1 and TRBJ2-1; a weak D match, TRBD2 (6 bases). The CDR3 loop spans 16 amino acids. The germline V gene has CDR1 DFQATT and CDR2 SNEGSKA (reference sequence). V dropped 0 bases and J dropped 6 bases, with 18 bases sitting between them. The CDR3 coding sequence is TGCAGTGCTAGAGATTGGTCGAGCGGGTATAGCAATGAGCAGTTCTTC. Translated: CSARDWSSGYSNEQFF.

This clonotype was seen repeatedly, ten times or more. The V call is TRBV7-8, the J call TRBJ2-7, with TRBD2 matching 13 bases. The germline gives CDR1 SGHVS, CDR2 FQNEAQ. The CDR3 length is 16 residues. J was trimmed by 5 bases and V by 5 bases; bases with no gene match: 9. The CDR3 DNA is TGTGCCAGCAGCCTCGGACTAGCGGGAGTCCCCCACGAGCAGTACTTC. Amino acid sequence: CASSLGLAGVPHEQYF.

This clonotype has at least ten counts. V is TRBV20-1 and J is TRBJ2-3; the match to TRBD2 covers 11 bases. Trimming cost V 7 bases and J 7 bases; bases outside gene matches: 7. This CDR3 has 13 amino acids. CDR1 DFQATT and CDR2 SNEGSKA come from the germline V gene (reference sequence). For the CDR3, the DNA is TGCAGTGTCCCGGGACTAGCGGCCAATACGCAGTATTTT. Its protein is CSVPGLAANTQYF.

This chain connects TRBV20-1 to TRBJ2-5; no definite D call. Germline V gene data show CDR1 as DFQATT and CDR2 as SNEGSKA (reference sequence). Between the trimmed V and J ends, which lost 0 bases and 0 bases, there was a span of 8 bases. This CDR3 comprises 14 residues. CDR3 sequence reads: CSARDVGNQETQYF. In DNA, the CDR3 is TGCAGTGCTAGAGATGTAGGGAACCAAGAGACCCAGTACTTC.

This clonotype was counted at least ten times. The CDR3 is CASSQGSTGMKLNEQFF. CDR3 DNA sequence: TGTGCCAGCAGCCAAGGCTCGACAGGGATGAAATTGAATGAGCAGTTCTTC. The genes are TRBV3-1 and TRBJ2-1; 7 nucleotides match TRBD1. This CDR3 contains 17 residues. Germline trimming cut 1 base from V and 7 bases from J; bases unmatched to any gene: 13. Germline V gene sequence: CDR1 LGHDT, CDR2 YNNKEL (reference sequence).

This clonotype came up many times. The chain has TRBV5-5 and TRBJ1-5; D is possibly TRBD1 (5 bases). Germline V gene sequence: CDR1 SGHKS, CDR2 YYEKEE (reference sequence). The CDR3 contains 14 residues. V lost 3 bases and J 6 bases, leaving 13 bases between the germline ends. CDR3: CASSWGNGGQPQHF. In DNA, the CDR3 is TGTGCCAGCAGCTGGGGGAACGGGGGTCAGCCCCAGCATTTT.

This chain uses TRBV2 with TRBJ2-1; no clear D gene. CDR1 is SNHLY and CDR2 is FYNNEI in the germline V gene. The CDR3 is 12 residues long. Trimming stripped 7 bases from V and 7 bases from J, with 11 bases between. The CDR3 is CASNPNGNEQFF. In DNA form, the CDR3 reads TGTGCCAGCAATCCAAACGGGAATGAGCAGTTCTTC.

This clonotype was observed many times. This rearrangement joins TRBV5-1 to TRBJ1-1; no clear D gene. Germline-derived CDR1 and CDR2 are SGHRS and YFSETQ. The CDR3 contains 15 residues. Trimming cost V 0 bases and J 6 bases, with 15 bases left between them. Here the CDR3 DNA reads TGCGCCAGCAGCTTGGAAGGCGCTTCGGTGGCTGAAGCTTTCTTT. This sequence encodes CASSLEGASVAEAFF.

In this sample, this clonotype turned up many times. The V and J genes are TRBV20-1 and TRBJ2-2; D unclear. Trimming shortened V by 4 bases and J by 5 bases, and 11 bases separated the two germline ends. Germline V gene lookup returns CDR1 DFQATT and CDR2 SNEGSKA (reference sequence). This CDR3 comprises 13 residues. CDR3 nucleotides: TGCAGTGCTAACCGGGCCGTGACCGGGGAGCTGTTTTTT. Its translation is CSANRAVTGELFF.

The chain has TRBV5-1 and TRBJ2-7; perhaps TRBD2 as D (6 bases). V dropped 0 bases and J dropped 0 bases, with 10 bases sitting between them. The CDR3 has 15 residues. CDR1 and CDR2 from the germline V gene are SGHRS and YFSETQ. The chain's CDR3 is CASSLGTTPSYEQYF. For the CDR3, the DNA is TGCGCCAGCAGCTTGGGGACTACTCCCTCCTACGAGCAGTACTTC.